This record covers a single T cell receptor beta chain. Its antigen is currently unknown. The data belong to a study of cytomegalovirus exposure and HLA in healthy donors. Both 60 Vbeta primers and 13 Jbeta primers went into the PCR. Only in-frame clones appear in the TCRdb table, and some are missing; sequencing was by immunoSEQ multiplex PCR. The repertoire includes about 130,000 clones, approximately 80% of them detected once, and over 10% sits in the top ten. Study conclusions and caveats: It was reportedly the case that the classifier diagnosed cytomegalovirus status with high specificity and sensitivity.

With V trimmed by 3 bases and J by 5 bases, 1 base remained unmatched. The CDR3 totals 13 residues. Germline V gene lookup returns CDR1 MDHEN and CDR2 SYDVKM. The source is a woman in her 40s in good health and CMV-seropositive. The V gene is TRBV28, the J gene TRBJ2-4; TRBD1 aligns across 7 bases. Sample: PBMCs. The CDR3 DNA reads as TGTGCCAGCAGTTTGGACAGGCAAAACATTCAGTACTTC. Its protein is CASSLDRQNIQYF.